This T cell receptor beta chain was sequenced for a study of vaccination and CD4 T cells after COVID-19. About the research overall: It was a median around 93 days after diagnosis, with a range of 35 to 161, that post-COVID samples were drawn.

Findings and caveats of the study: Median SARS-CoV-2-reactive clonotype numbers rose nonsignificantly, about 21 to 38.

Treatment meaning: roughly 10-day PBMC culture with coronavirus spike peptide pools or control peptides (ViraFEST assay). About this clonotype: Antigen: not known.

Cultured CD4+ T-cell DNA underwent Oncomine TCR Beta short-read sequencing. It was cultured CD4+ T cells from which genomic DNA was extracted. TCRdb recomputed calls from the PCR reads with MiXCR, one row per CDR3 protein. The profile shows about 25,000 distinct CDR3 sequences, approximately 67% of them singletons. The specimen was CD4+ T cells from blood, cultured in vitro, collected after SARS-CoV-2 vaccination. The clonotype was recovered from a human donor who received a COVID-19 vaccine.

CDR3 nucleotides: TGTGCCACCAGTGGCGGGGGCCCAACCTACAATGAGCAGTTCTTC. This gives the protein CATSGGGPTYNEQFF. The chain uses TRBV24-1 and TRBJ2-1, with D possibly being TRBD2 (7 bases). CDR3 size: 15 residues. Germline values: CDR1 KGHDR, CDR2 SFDVKD. Deletions cut 5 bases from V and 2 bases from J, with 12 bases between.